One sample yielded the 27 T cell receptor beta chains listed below, sequenced in a study of human T cells and chemical hapten exposure. MiXCR, applied by TCRdb to the RACE reads, yields one record per CDR3 protein. This sample has approximately 82,000 distinct CDR3 sequences; 8% to 11% occur once, and the top ten carry less than 2.5%. Time point described: patch test 1, 2 weeks after DPC sensitization. Documented treatment: therapeutic diphenylcyclopropenone sensitization with weekly scalp DPC. Sequenced material: whole blood, taken in connection with sensitization to the hapten diphenylcyclopropenone (DPC). The receptors were sampled from a man aged 35-49 years with alopecia areata. Some clones in this sample may be carry-over from other donors' samples.

The chain joins TRBV4-2 to TRBJ1-1, with no clear D. The V end was cut by 0 bases, the J end by 5 bases, with 16 bases between. CDR1 is LGHNA, CDR2 YNFKEQ, per germline. The CDR3 is 16 amino acids. The CDR3 is CASSQEIGSQRTEAFF. For the CDR3, the DNA is TGTGCCAGCAGCCAAGAAATCGGCAGCCAAAGGACTGAAGCTTTCTTT.

This clonotype turned up a few times. The V gene is TRBV6-1, the J gene TRBJ2-5; no firm D call. Trimming pared 2 bases from V and 5 bases from J, leaving 15 bases between. Germline assignment: CDR1 MNHNS and CDR2 SASEGT. The CDR3 consists of 15 residues. CDR3 sequence reads: CASSELRTSSETQYF. The CDR3 bases are TGTGCCAGCAGTGAATTAAGGACCTCCTCGGAGACCCAGTACTTC.

This chain connects TRBV29-1 to TRBJ2-3; 11 bases fit TRBD1. Losses at the gene ends were 0 bases for V and 4 bases for J; bases not matched to a gene: 3. Per germline, CDR1 SQVTM and CDR2 ANQGSEA. The CDR3 is made up of 15 amino acids. The CDR3 nucleotides read TGCAGCGTTGAAGATTTGGGACAGGGGGCAGATACGCAGTATTTT. It specifies CSVEDLGQGADTQYF.

This clonotype appeared a few times. J is TRBJ2-7 and V is TRBV4-3; 9 bases fit TRBD1. V gave up 2 bases and J gave up 2 bases; unmatched junction bases: 10. Germline V gene lookup returns CDR1 LGHNA and CDR2 YSLEER. The CDR3 consists of 17 residues. The CDR3 loop is CASSQSTRGQGTYEQYF. The CDR3 nucleotides are TGCGCCAGCAGCCAATCAACCCGGGGACAGGGTACCTACGAGCAGTACTTC.

This chain links TRBV7-3 with TRBJ2-7; TRBD1 agrees at 7 bases. This CDR3 is 15 amino acids long. The germline gives CDR1 SGHTA, CDR2 FQGTGA. The V gene end was trimmed by 2 bases and the J gene end by 3 bases; junction bases not matched to a gene: 7. Written as DNA, the CDR3 is TGTGCCAGCAGCTTAGAAGGCAGGGGGAGCTACGAGCAGTACTTC. It codes for CASSLEGRGSYEQYF. Filled out from reference TRBV7-3 and TRBJ2-7, the complete variable domain reads GAGVSQTPSNKVTEKGKYVELRCDPISGHTALYWYRQSLGQGPEFLIYFQGTGAADDSGLPNDRFFAVRPEGSVSTLKIQRTERGDSAVYLCASSLEGRGSYEQYFGPGTRLTVT.

This clonotype was detected many times. The rearrangement uses TRBV24-1 and TRBJ2-2, with D maybe TRBD1 (6 bases). The CDR3 is made up of 16 amino acids. Germline assignment: CDR1 KGHDR and CDR2 SFDVKD. V lost 3 bases and J lost 0, with 10 bases in between. DNA for the CDR3: TGTGCCACCAGTGATGCGACAGGTGCGAACACCGGGGAGCTGTTTTTT. Translation gives CATSDATGANTGELFF.

This sequence joins TRBV5-5 and TRBJ1-1; D unclear. The CDR3 runs to 17 residues. Germline CDR1 reads SGHKS; CDR2 reads YYEKEE (reference sequence). V dropped 4 bases and J dropped 1 base, with 20 bases sitting between them. The chain's CDR3 is CASSLRSLEEKNTEAFF. CDR3 nucleotides: TGTGCCAGCAGCCTCAGGTCGCTGGAGGAGAAGAACACTGAAGCTTTCTTT.

This clonotype was seen only a few times. This chain joins TRBV29-1 and TRBJ1-3; 7 positions match TRBD1. J was trimmed by 3 bases and V by 3 bases; bases with no gene match: 8. This CDR3 is built from 15 residues. The germline V gene has CDR1 SQVTM and CDR2 ANQGSEA. CDR3 DNA sequence: TGCAGCGTTGATGAGGGACAGCCCCGTGGAAACACCATATATTTT. Translation: CSVDEGQPRGNTIYF.

This clonotype was detected many times. CDR3 residues: CASSTTGQGANQPQHF. CDR3 DNA: TGTGCCAGCAGTACCACCGGACAGGGGGCAAATCAGCCCCAGCATTTT. The chain couples TRBV28 to TRBJ1-5, with TRBD1 matching over 11 bases. The CDR3 extends over 16 amino acids. V trimming: 5 bases; J trimming: 4 bases; junction bases outside the gene matches: 7. CDR1 MDHEN and CDR2 SYDVKM come from the germline V gene.

This clonotype turned up a few times. The J gene is TRBJ2-7, the V gene TRBV6-2 or TRBV6-3; TRBD2 matches 7 bases. Germline V lookup: CDR1 MNHEY, CDR2 SVGEGT. The CDR3 length is 19 residues. V lost 6 bases to trimming and J lost 2 bases; unmatched junction nucleotides: 22. CDR3 sequence reads: CASSPTPGRLAELAYEQYV. The DNA of the CDR3 is TGTGCCAGCAGCCCCACCCCCGGGAGGCTAGCGGAATTAGCCTACGAGCAGTACGTC.

This clonotype was seen a handful of times. The V gene is TRBV24-1, the J gene TRBJ2-2; D might be TRBD1 (7 bases). CDR3 length equals 14 residues. The ends were cut back, 6 bases at V and 4 bases at J, with 11 bases in the middle. In germline, CDR1 is KGHDR, CDR2 SFDVKD. The CDR3 DNA sequence: TGTGCCACCAGTTTCCAGGGGGGCACCGGGGAGCTGTTTTTT. Translation gives CATSFQGGTGELFF.

V gene TRBV6-1 combines with J gene TRBJ2-7; TRBD2 might be the D (6 bases). The CDR3 has 17 amino acids. The V end was cut by 3 bases, the J end by 1 base, with 19 bases between. Per germline, CDR1 MNHNS and CDR2 SASEGT. Here the CDR3 reads CASSEWKIREWSYEQYV. The CDR3, as DNA: TGTGCCAGCAGTGAGTGGAAGATTCGGGAGTGGTCCTACGAGCAGTACGTC.

The V call is TRBV6-5, the J call TRBJ2-3, with D hard to call. Trimming cost V 6 bases and J 1 base, with 11 bases left between them. Germline assignment: CDR1 MNHEY and CDR2 SVGAGI. This CDR3 comprises 14 residues. CDR3 sequence: CASRPGRGTDTQYF. The CDR3 nucleotides read TGTGCCAGCAGACCCGGACGGGGCACAGATACGCAGTATTTT.

In this sample, this clonotype turned up a few times. The chain is built from TRBV5-4 and TRBJ2-5; possibly TRBD1 for D (6 bases). The CDR3 consists of 13 residues. V shed 4 bases and J shed 3 bases, with 10 bases lying between them. Germline CDR1 is SGHNT and CDR2 is YYREEE (reference sequence). CDR3 bases: TGTGCCAGCAGCCCGGACAGAGAAGAGACCCAGTACTTC. This translates into CASSPDREETQYF.

This clonotype has at least ten counts. J is TRBJ1-2 and V is TRBV4-3; no clear D. The CDR3 contains 16 residues. V lost 0 bases and J lost 0, with 11 bases in between. Germline V lookup: CDR1 LGHNA, CDR2 YSLEER. CDR3 in DNA: TGCGCCAGCAGCCAAGAATGGAGGCAGACTAACTATGGCTACACCTTC. Protein sequence: CASSQEWRQTNYGYTF.

This clonotype was found a few times. The gene calls are TRBV28 and TRBJ1-1; D uncertain. CDR1 and CDR2 (germline): MDHEN, SYDVKM. V was trimmed by 4 bases and J by 5 bases, leaving 17 bases between them. The CDR3 is 15 amino acids. The CDR3 DNA follows: TGTGCCAGCAGTTGGGTGAGGGTCCTTAAGACTGAAGCTTTCTTT. It codes for CASSWVRVLKTEAFF. The full variable domain, its missing parts supplied by reference TRBV28 and TRBJ1-1, is DVKVTQSSRYLVKRTGEKVFLECVQDMDHENMFWYRQDPGLGLRLIYFSYDVKMKEKGDIPEGYSVSREKKERFSLILESASTNQTSMYLCASSWVRVLKTEAFFGQGTRLTVV.

This clonotype came up a few times. The rearrangement uses TRBV4-3 and TRBJ1-2; D is undetermined. Trimming removed 1 base from V and 8 bases from J, with 23 bases in between. The CDR3 length is 17 residues. From germline, CDR1 is LGHNA and CDR2 YSLEER. CDR3 bases: TGCGCCAGCAGCCAAGTCAACCCCCCAGACGGAGCTTTCGGCTACACCTTC. The encoded protein is CASSQVNPPDGAFGYTF.

V usage is TRBV21-1 and J usage is TRBJ2-1; TRBD1 reflects the table's D call only, with no check against the DNA. TRBV21-1 is a pseudogene. The CDR3 sequence is 14 residues long. CDR3 sequence: CASSPGQDEGEQFF. DNA of the CDR3: TGTGCCAGCAGCCCCGGACAGGACGAGGGAGAGCAGTTCTTC.

This clonotype was counted between two and nine times. The genes are TRBV29-1 and TRBJ2-7; 9 bases line up with TRBD2. Trimming removed 1 base from V and 5 bases from J; junction bases left unmatched: 6. The CDR3 covers 14 residues. The germline V gene has CDR1 SQVTM and CDR2 ANQGSEA. The CDR3 is CSVEGGRALDEQYF. The DNA of the CDR3 is TGCAGCGTTGAAGGCGGGAGGGCCCTTGACGAGCAGTACTTC.

This clonotype occurred a few times. This chain uses TRBV19 with TRBJ2-2; 8 bases map to TRBD2. With V trimmed by 4 bases and J by 1 base, 5 bases remained unmatched. CDR3 length equals 16 residues. Per germline, CDR1 LNHDA and CDR2 SQIVND (reference sequence). The CDR3 region is CASSRGLGMNTGELFF. The CDR3 region has the DNA TGTGCCAGTAGTAGGGGACTAGGAATGAACACCGGGGAGCTGTTTTTT.

The rearrangement joins TRBV18 to TRBJ2-2, with 8 bases that match TRBD2. The CDR3 has 18 residues. CDR1 is KGHSH and CDR2 is LQKENI in the germline V gene. Trimming removed 2 bases from V and 5 bases from J; junction bases left unmatched: 13. Written as DNA, the CDR3 is TGTGCCAGCTCACCAATTTACCCAGCGGGAGTCGGGACCGGGGAGCTGTTTTTT. It is translated as CASSPIYPAGVGTGELFF.

The chain combines TRBV10-3 with TRBJ1-1, with 11 bases lining up with TRBD1. The germline V gene encodes CDR1 ENHRY and CDR2 SYGVKD. Trimming at V came to 8 bases and at J to 5 bases, leaving 13 bases not matched to a gene. The CDR3 spans 16 residues. The CDR3 region has the DNA TGTGCCATCCGTCGAGGACAGGGGGCCACCTGGACTGAAGCTTTCTTT. It translates to CAIRRGQGATWTEAFF.

The table lists this clonotype with many counts. This chain links TRBV14 with TRBJ2-7; 9 bases agree with TRBD2. From germline, CDR1 is SGHDN and CDR2 FVKESK. There are 15 residues in the CDR3. V was pared by 1 base and J by 4 bases, with 5 bases of the junction left unmatched. The chain's CDR3 is CASSQGLAGLYEQYV. The CDR3 coding sequence is TGTGCCAGCAGCCAAGGGCTAGCGGGGCTTTACGAGCAGTACGTC.

The chain couples TRBV5-4 to TRBJ2-1; D unclear. Germline CDR1 SGHNT, CDR2 YYREEE (reference sequence). Trimming cost V 4 bases and J 4 bases, with 6 bases left between them. The CDR3 length is 12 residues. The CDR3 DNA reads TGTGCCAGCAGCGGATTATACAATGAGCAGTTCTTC. Protein sequence: CASSGLYNEQFF.

The chain is built from TRBV5-5 and TRBJ2-3; 12 positions match TRBD2. CDR3 size: 17 residues. The germline V gene encodes CDR1 SGHKS and CDR2 YYEKEE (reference sequence). V trimming: 5 bases; J trimming: 4 bases; junction bases outside the gene matches: 11. This CDR3 reads CASSPLAGGPPPDTQYF. As DNA, the CDR3 is TGTGCCAGCAGTCCTCTAGCGGGAGGGCCCCCGCCAGATACGCAGTATTTT.

This clonotype was observed at least ten times. The V and J genes are TRBV6-2 or TRBV6-3 and TRBJ1-5, with a possible D match to TRBD1 (5 bases). The CDR3 runs 17 residues. The germline CDR1 and CDR2 sequences are MNHEY and SVGEGT. With 2 bases removed from V and 2 bases from J, the gap between germline ends came to 16 bases. The CDR3 loop is CASSYAGGTRRNQPQHF. The DNA for the CDR3 is TGTGCCAGCAGTTACGCCGGGGGGACTCGGCGCAATCAGCCCCAGCATTTT.

V and J are TRBV6-2 or TRBV6-3 and TRBJ2-6; 7 bases are a match to TRBD1. The junction had 3 bases not matched to a gene; V was cut back by 4 bases and J by 3 bases. The CDR3 length is 15 residues. Germline V CDR1 and CDR2: MNHEY, SVGEGT. The DNA of the CDR3 is TGTGCCAGCAGTTTACAGGGGCTTGGGGCCAACGTCCTGACTTTC. This codes for CASSLQGLGANVLTF.